The next 2 T cell receptor beta chains were all read from a single sample in a study of cytomegalovirus exposure and HLA in healthy donors. With 60 Vbeta and 13 Jbeta primers, the PCR was carried out. Only in-frame clones appear in the TCRdb table, and some are missing; sequencing was by immunoSEQ multiplex PCR. The sample table includes over 150,000 clones. The sample consisted of PBMCs. These receptors all stem from a boy aged 5-17 years in good health and CMV-seronegative.

V and J are TRBV30 and TRBJ2-3; no firm D call. V was pared by 0 bases and J by 4 bases, with 8 bases between. This CDR3 comprises 13 residues. Looked up from germline, CDR1 is GTSNPN and CDR2 is SVGIG (reference sequence). CDR3 nucleotides: TGTGCCTGGAGTGTATTTTCCGCAGATACGCAGTATTTT. Translation gives CAWSVFSADTQYF.

The rearrangement joins TRBV15 to TRBJ1-4, with 8 bases fitting TRBD1. The V gene end was trimmed by 2 bases and the J gene end by 7 bases; junction bases not matched to a gene: 9. This CDR3 spans 16 amino acids. The germline CDR1 and CDR2 sequences are LNHNV and YYDKDF (reference sequence). The CDR3 region has the DNA TGTGCCACCAGCAGATCGACAGGGGTATTCGGTGAAAAACTGTTTTTT. Translation gives CATSRSTGVFGEKLFF.